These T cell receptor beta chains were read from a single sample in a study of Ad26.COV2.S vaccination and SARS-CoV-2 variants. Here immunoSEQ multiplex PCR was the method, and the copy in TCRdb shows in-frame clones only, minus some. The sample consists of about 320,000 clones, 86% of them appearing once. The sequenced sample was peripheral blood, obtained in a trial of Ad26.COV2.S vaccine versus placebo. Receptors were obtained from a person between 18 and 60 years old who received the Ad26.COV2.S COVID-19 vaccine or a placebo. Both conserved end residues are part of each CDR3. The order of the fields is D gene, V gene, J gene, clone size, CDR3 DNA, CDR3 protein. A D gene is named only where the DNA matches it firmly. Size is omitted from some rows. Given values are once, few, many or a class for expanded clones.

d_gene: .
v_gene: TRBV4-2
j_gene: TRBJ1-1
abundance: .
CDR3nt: TGTGCCAGCAGCCAATTTTCAGGGAACACTGAAGCTTTCTTT
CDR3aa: CASSQFSGNTEAFF

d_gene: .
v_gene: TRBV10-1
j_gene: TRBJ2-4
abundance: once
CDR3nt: TGCGCCAGCAGTGATAAGCGGTGGCGGGACATTCAGTACTTC
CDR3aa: CASSDKRWRDIQYF

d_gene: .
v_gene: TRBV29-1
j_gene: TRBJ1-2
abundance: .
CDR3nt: TGCAGCGTTGAAGATTCGGGGGAGAAAGGCTACACCTTC
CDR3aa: CSVEDSGEKGYTF

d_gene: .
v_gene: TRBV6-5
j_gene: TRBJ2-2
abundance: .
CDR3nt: TGTGCCAGCAGAATAAACAGGGCGGTAGCCGGGGAGCTGTTTTTT
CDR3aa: CASRINRAVAGELFF

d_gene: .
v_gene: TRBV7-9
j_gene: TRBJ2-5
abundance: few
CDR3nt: TGTGCCAGCAGCCGGGCAGGGTCCCGGGAGACCCAGTACTTC
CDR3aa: CASSRAGSRETQYF

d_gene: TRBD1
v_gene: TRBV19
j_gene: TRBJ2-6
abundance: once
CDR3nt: TGTGCCAGTAGTATGCCCAGGGGGAACTCTGGGGCCAACGTCCTGACTTTC
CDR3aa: CASSMPRGNSGANVLTF

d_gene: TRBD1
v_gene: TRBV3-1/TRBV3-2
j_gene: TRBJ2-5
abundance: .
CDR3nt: TGTGCCACCGCCGGGACAGGCACGGAGACCCAGTACTTC
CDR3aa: CATAGTGTETQYF

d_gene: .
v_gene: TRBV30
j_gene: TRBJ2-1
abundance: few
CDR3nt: TGTGCCTGGAGCAGCAGGGGAAATGAGCAGTTCTTC
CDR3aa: CAWSSRGNEQFF

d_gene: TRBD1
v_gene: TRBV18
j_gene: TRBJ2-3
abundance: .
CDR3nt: TGTGCCAGCTCACCGGACAGGGAAACAGATACGCAGTATTTT
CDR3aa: CASSPDRETDTQYF

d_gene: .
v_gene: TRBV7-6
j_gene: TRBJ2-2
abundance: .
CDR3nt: TGTGCCAGCAGCTTAGCAATAGTTGGGGTCGGGGAGCTGTTTTTT
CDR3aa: CASSLAIVGVGELFF

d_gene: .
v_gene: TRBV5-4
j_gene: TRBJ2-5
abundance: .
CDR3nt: TGTGCCAGCATGGAGGTCAGGGATCGGTGGGAGACCCAGTACTTC
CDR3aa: CASMEVRDRWETQYF

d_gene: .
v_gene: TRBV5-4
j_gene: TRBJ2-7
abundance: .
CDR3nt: TGTGCCAGCAGTCCGACGGGACCAAGCTCCTACGAGCAGTACTTC
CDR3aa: CASSPTGPSSYEQYF

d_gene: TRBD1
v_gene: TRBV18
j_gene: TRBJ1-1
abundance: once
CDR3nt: TGTGCCAGCTCACCATCCGGACAGGCATATGAAGCTTTCTTT
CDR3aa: CASSPSGQAYEAFF

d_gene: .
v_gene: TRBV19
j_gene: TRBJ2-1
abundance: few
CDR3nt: TGTGCCAGTAGTAAAGAGGCCCGGGAGCAGTTCTTC
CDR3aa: CASSKEAREQFF

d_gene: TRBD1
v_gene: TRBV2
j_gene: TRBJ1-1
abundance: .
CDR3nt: TGTGCCAGCAGTGTTCGCGGACAGGGTAGCCACACTGAAGCTTTCTTT
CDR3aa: CASSVRGQGSHTEAFF

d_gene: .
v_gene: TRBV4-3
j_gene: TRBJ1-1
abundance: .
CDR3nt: TGCGCCAGCAGCCAAGAGGCGGGCCAGAACACTGAAGCTTTCTTT
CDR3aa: CASSQEAGQNTEAFF

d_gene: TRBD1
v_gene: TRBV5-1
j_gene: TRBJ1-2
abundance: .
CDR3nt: TGCGCCAGCAGCTTAACAGGGGAAGCGGGCGGCTACACCTTC
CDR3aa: CASSLTGEAGGYTF

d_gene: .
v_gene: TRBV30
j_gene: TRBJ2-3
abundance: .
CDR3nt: TGTGCCTGGAGTCTGCAAGCCGATACGCAGTATTTT
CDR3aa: CAWSLQADTQYF

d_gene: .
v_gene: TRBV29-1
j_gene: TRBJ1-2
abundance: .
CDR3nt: TGCAGCGTTGTGACAGGTTGGGACTATGGCTACACCTTC
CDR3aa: CSVVTGWDYGYTF

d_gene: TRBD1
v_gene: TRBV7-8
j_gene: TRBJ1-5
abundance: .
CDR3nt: TGTGCCAGCAGCTTCGGGACAGGGCCAAATCAGCCCCAGCATTTT
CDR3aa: CASSFGTGPNQPQHF

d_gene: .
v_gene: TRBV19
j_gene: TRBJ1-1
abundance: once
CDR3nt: TGTGCCAGTACTAGAGGCGGGGGCACTGAAGCTTTCTTT
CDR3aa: CASTRGGGTEAFF

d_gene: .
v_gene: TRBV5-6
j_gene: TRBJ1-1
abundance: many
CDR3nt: TGTGCCAGCAGCTTGCCCGGGCCAGCCAGTATTGAAGCTTTCTTT
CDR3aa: CASSLPGPASIEAFF

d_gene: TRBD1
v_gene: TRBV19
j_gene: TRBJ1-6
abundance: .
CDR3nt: TGTGCCAGTAGTGTATGGGACAGGTCCAGCTCCTATAATTCACCCCTCCACTTT
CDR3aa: CASSVWDRSSSYNSPLHF

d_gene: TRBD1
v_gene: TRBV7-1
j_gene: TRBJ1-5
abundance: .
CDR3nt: TGTGCCAGCAGCTCGAATAGAGAGGGGAAAGAGCTCGGACAGGTAATTAAGTGCAATCAGCCCCAGCATTTT
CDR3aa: CASSSNREGKELGQVIKCNQPQHF

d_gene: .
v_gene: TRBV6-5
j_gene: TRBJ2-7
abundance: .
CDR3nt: TGTGCCAGCAGAACAGGGTCGGCCACCTACGAGCAGTACTTC
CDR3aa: CASRTGSATYEQYF

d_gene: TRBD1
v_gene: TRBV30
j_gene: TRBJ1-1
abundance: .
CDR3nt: TGTGCCTGGAGCGCAGACAGGGATACTGAAGCTTTCTTT
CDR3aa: CAWSADRDTEAFF

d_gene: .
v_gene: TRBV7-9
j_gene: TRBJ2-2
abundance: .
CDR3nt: TGTGCCAGCAGCTTCGGGACAAATACCGGGGAGCTGTTTTTT
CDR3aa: CASSFGTNTGELFF

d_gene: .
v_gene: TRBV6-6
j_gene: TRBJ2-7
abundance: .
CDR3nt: TGTGCCAGCAGTTACCGCCGAACGACCTCCTACGAGCAGTACTTC
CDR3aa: CASSYRRTTSYEQYF

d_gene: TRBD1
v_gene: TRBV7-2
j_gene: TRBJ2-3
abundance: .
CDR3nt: TGTGCCAGCAGCTCGGACAGGAAAGGGGATACGCAGTATTTT
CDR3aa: CASSSDRKGDTQYF

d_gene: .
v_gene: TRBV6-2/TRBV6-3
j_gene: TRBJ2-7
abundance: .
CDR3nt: TGTGCCAGCAGTTACCAGCTCTACGAGCAGTACTTC
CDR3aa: CASSYQLYEQYF

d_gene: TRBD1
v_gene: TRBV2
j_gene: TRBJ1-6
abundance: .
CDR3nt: TGTGCCAGCAGTGAACAAGGACAGGGGAATTCACCCCTCCACTTT
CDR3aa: CASSEQGQGNSPLHF

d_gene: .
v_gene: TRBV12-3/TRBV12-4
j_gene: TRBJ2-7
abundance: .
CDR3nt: TGTGCCAGCAGGGGGGGCCCCTACGAGCAGTACTTC
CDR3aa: CASRGGPYEQYF

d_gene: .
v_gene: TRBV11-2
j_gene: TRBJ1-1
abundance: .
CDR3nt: TGTGCCAGCAGCTTACCTGGGGGGAACACTGAAGCTTTCTTT
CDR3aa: CASSLPGGNTEAFF

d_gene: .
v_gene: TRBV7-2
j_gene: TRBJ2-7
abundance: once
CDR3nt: TGTGCCAGCAGCTTAGAGACAGGTTACTCCTACGAGCAGTACTTC
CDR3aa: CASSLETGYSYEQYF

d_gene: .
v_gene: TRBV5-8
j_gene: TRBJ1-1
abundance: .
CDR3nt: TGTGCCAGCAGCGGAGGAACGAACACTGAAGCTTTCTTT
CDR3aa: CASSGGTNTEAFF

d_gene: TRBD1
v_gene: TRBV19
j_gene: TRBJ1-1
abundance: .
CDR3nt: TGTGCCAGTAGTATGATCCAGGGGGCGTTGGGCACTGAAGCTTTCTTT
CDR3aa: CASSMIQGALGTEAFF

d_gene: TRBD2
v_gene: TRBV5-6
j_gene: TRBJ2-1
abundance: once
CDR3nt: TGTGCCAGCAGCCTACGGCTAGCGGGGGTGGAGTTCTTC
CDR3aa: CASSLRLAGVEFF

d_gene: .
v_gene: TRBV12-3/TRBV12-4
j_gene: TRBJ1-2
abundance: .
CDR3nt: TGTGCCAGCAGTTTGAACCGGTATGGCTACACCTTC
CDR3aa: CASSLNRYGYTF

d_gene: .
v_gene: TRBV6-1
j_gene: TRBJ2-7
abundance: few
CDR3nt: TGTGCCAGCAGTGAAATGTGGGAGCAGTACTTC
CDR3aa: CASSEMWEQYF

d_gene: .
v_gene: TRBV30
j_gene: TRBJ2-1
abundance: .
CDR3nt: TGTGCCTGGCAGGGTGGGACCCACTCCTACAATGAGCAGTTCTTC
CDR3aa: CAWQGGTHSYNEQFF

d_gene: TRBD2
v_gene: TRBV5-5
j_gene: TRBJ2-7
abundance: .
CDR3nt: TGTGCCAGCAGCCCCTTTGAGGTCCGTCCGGGGGGGTACACCTACGAGCAGTACTTC
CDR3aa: CASSPFEVRPGGYTYEQYF

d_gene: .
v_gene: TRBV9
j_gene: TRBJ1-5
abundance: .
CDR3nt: TGTGCCAGCAGCCCCGCCTGGGGTGGCAATCAGCCCCAGCATTTT
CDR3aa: CASSPAWGGNQPQHF

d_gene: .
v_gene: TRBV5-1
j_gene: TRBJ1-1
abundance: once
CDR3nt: TGCGCCAGCAGCAAAGCGGGAGGGGCCGCTATGAACACTGAAGCTTTCTTT
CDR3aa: CASSKAGGAAMNTEAFF

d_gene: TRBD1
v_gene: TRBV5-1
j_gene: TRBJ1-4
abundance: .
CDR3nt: TGCGCCAGCAGCCTGGAAGGTGACAGGGACCGTAGGGAAAAACTGTTTTTT
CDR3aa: CASSLEGDRDRREKLFF

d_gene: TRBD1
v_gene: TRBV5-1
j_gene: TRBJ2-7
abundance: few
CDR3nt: TGCGCCAGCAGCTTGAATGGACAGGGGGCCTACGAGCAGTACTTC
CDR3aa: CASSLNGQGAYEQYF

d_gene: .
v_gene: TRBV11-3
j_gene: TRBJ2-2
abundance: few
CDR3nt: TGTGCCAGCAGCCTCGAGAGGGGAGCTAACACCGGGGAGCTGTTTTTT
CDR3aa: CASSLERGANTGELFF

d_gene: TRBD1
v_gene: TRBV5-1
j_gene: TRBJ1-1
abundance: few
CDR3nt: TGCGCCAGCAGGGACAACAGGGGAGAAGCTTTCTTT
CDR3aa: CASRDNRGEAFF

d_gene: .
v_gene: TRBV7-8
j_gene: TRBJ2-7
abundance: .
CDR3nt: TGTGCCAGCAGCTTAGAAAAATGGGGGTCATTCTACGAGCAGTACTTC
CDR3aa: CASSLEKWGSFYEQYF

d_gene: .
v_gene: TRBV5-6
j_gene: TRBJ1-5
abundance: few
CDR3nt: TGTGCCAGCAGCTTGGCCAAAGAAAGGGGCGCTCAGCCCCAGCATTTT
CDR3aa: CASSLAKERGAQPQHF

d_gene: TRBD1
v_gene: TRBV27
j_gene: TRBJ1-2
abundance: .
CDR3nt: TGTGCCAGCAGACTCACAGGGGACGGCTACACCTTC
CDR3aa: CASRLTGDGYTF

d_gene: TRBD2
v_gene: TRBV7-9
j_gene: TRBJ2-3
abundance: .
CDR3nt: TGTGCCAGCAGCTCAGGACTAGCGGGGGGGACGCATACGCAGTATTTT
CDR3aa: CASSSGLAGGTHTQYF

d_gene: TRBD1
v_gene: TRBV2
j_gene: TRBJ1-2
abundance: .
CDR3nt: TGTGCCAGCAGTCAGACCGGGACAGGGACTCGGGGCTACACCTTC
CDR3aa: CASSQTGTGTRGYTF

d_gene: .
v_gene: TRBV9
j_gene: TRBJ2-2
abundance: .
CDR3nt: TGTGCCAGCAGCGTAGGGCAGCAGGCCACCGGGGAGCTGTTTTTT
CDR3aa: CASSVGQQATGELFF

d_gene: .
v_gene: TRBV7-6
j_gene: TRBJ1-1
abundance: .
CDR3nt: TGTGCCAGCAGCCCACAGGGCCTCATGAACACTGAAGCTTTCTTT
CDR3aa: CASSPQGLMNTEAFF

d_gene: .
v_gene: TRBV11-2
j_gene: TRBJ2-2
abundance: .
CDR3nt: TGTGCCAGCAGCTTCATCAGGGGCGGGGAGCTGTTTTTT
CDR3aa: CASSFIRGGELFF

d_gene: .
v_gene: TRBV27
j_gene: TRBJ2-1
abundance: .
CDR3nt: TGTGCCAGCAGTTTAAGGGACCGCCCCAAGTACAATGAGCAGTTCTTC
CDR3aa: CASSLRDRPKYNEQFF

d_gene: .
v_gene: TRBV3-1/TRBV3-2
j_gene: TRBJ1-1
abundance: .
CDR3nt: TGTGCCAGCAGCCAAGATCAGTTGGGACCCAGGAGGAACACTGAAGCTTTCTTT
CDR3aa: CASSQDQLGPRRNTEAFF

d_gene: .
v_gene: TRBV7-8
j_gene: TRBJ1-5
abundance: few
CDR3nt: TGTGCCAGCAGCCCGAGAGGGAATCAGCCCCAGCATTTT
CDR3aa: CASSPRGNQPQHF